Sequencing of this TCR beta chain was carried out in a study of blood T cell repertoires in COVID-19. Study-level background: Samples taken during acute and convalescent COVID-19 were collected in the United States, Italy and Spain.

Authors' analysis steps: Researchers report that nucleated cell counts were estimated from reference gene primer amplification. Sequenced by immunoSEQ multiplex PCR; TCRdb stores in-frame clones only, minus some. That table is the source of V, J and clone size, and D and trimming were worked out from the DNA. This sample carries tens of thousands of clones, 85% of them seen once, and the ten largest clones take approximately 10%. CDR1 and CDR2 from the germline V gene are SGHTA and FQGNSA. The CDR3 has 12 residues. The ends were cut back, 5 bases at V and 10 bases at J, with 13 bases in the middle. The gene calls are TRBV7-2 and TRBJ2-3; D not certain. Sequencing input: peripheral blood. The sequence was obtained from a human donor in a cohort sampled during active COVID-19. Written as DNA, the CDR3 is TGTGCCAGCAGCCTGAGTTTGTTATCGCAGTATTTT. Translated: CASSLSLLSQYF. Together with reference TRBV7-2 and TRBJ2-3, the CDR3 gives the full variable domain: GAGVSQSPSNKVTEKGKDVELRCDPISGHTALYWYRQSLGQGLEFLIYFQGNSAPDKSGLPSDRFSAERTGGSVSTLTIQRTQQEDSAVYLCASSLSLLSQYFGPGTRLTVL.